A single sample gave rise to the 21 T cell receptor beta chains below, sequenced in a study of shared clonotypes between healthy human individuals (dated by TCRdb to 2018 to 2020). The library was obtained by the immunoSEQ multiplex PCR assay. What TCRdb holds here is the immuneACCESS table cut down to in-frame rearrangements. Part of the clones is not present; checked against another copy, under half of the missing clones reflect an unresolved V gene, and the others are unexplained. The sample table records about 1.9 million clones; just over 90% of these occur just once. Jointly, the top ten make up over 1.5% of the sample. CD8 naive samples consisted of CD45RO-negative cells that were positively selected for CCR7, yielding a CD45RA+CCR7+ population without TemRA cells. The sequenced material came from naive CD8+ T cells from PBMCs. What the cell subset or site label conveys for this sample: CD45RA+CCR7+. These TCRs come from a man younger than 35 in good health. Some clones in this sample may be carry-over from other donors' samples.

This clone was detected once. The chain has TRBV5-1 and TRBJ2-2, with 7 nucleotides matching TRBD1. The CDR3 has 16 residues. Trimming removed 4 bases from V and 0 bases from J; junction bases left unmatched: 6. Germline CDR1 and CDR2: SGHRS and YFSETQ. The chain's CDR3 is CASSEWTGPNTGELFF. The DNA of the CDR3 is TGCGCCAGCAGCGAGTGGACAGGACCGAACACCGGGGAGCTGTTTTTT.

The chain joins TRBV5-4 to TRBJ1-2; TRBD1 might be the D (6 bases). Germline CDR1 reads SGHNT; CDR2 reads YYREEE (reference sequence). This CDR3 is 12 amino acids long. V was shortened by 4 bases and J by 7 bases, with 11 bases between the two germline ends. The CDR3 here is CASSTTGSGYTF. The DNA for the CDR3 is TGTGCCAGCAGCACCACAGGGAGTGGCTACACCTTC.

The chain combines TRBV19 with TRBJ2-1, with 14 bases fitting TRBD2. CDR3 length equals 18 residues. J lost 8 bases, V lost 6 bases, and 15 bases had no gene match. Germline assignment: CDR1 LNHDA and CDR2 SQIVND (reference sequence). In nucleotides, the CDR3 is TGTGCCAGTAGCCAACGTTTACCCGGGACTAGCGGGAGCTATGAGCAGTTCTTC. Translation gives CASSQRLPGTSGSYEQFF.

In DNA form, the CDR3 reads TGTGCCAGCAGCCTAAGGGACAGGGGAGGCACTGAAGCTTTCTTT. Its protein is CASSLRDRGGTEAFF. The chain links TRBV13 to TRBJ1-1, with TRBD1 matching over 10 bases. CDR3 length: 15 amino acids. Germline CDR1 and CDR2: PRHDT and FYEKMQ (reference sequence). V shed 5 bases, J shed 4 bases, and the junction held 7 bases outside the gene matches.

The rearrangement uses TRBV7-2 and TRBJ2-1, with D perhaps matching TRBD2 (5 bases). CDR1 is SGHTA, CDR2 FQGNSA, per germline. V shed 8 bases and J shed 6 bases, with 14 bases lying between them. This CDR3 comprises 13 residues. CDR3 coding DNA: TGTGCCAGCTTGCGGAGAGGGTCCAATGAGCAGTTCTTC. It yields the protein CASLRRGSNEQFF.

This clone was detected once. A read error may produce the germline difference seen at one junction end. The chain has TRBV7-8 and TRBJ2-7; 9 nucleotides match TRBD1. This CDR3 region has 13 residues. Germline values: CDR1 SGHVS, CDR2 FQNEAQ. The CDR3 DNA sequence: TGTGCCAGCAGCGAGATCCCGGGACAGGGAACTGGCTTC. It encodes CASSEIPGQGTGF.

The chain combines TRBV7-2 with TRBJ2-7; 7 bases agree with TRBD2. V shed 0 bases and J 6 bases; nucleotides not matched to a gene: 5. Germline CDR1 reads SGHTA; CDR2 reads FQGNSA. This CDR3 has 14 amino acids. CDR3 amino acids: CASSLASGIVEQYF. As DNA, the CDR3 is TGTGCCAGCAGCTTAGCGAGCGGGATTGTCGAGCAGTACTTC.

V is TRBV7-9 and J is TRBJ2-3, with D tentatively TRBD2 (5 bases). Germline CDR1 reads SEHNR; CDR2 reads FQNEAQ (reference sequence). The CDR3 has 13 residues. V was clipped by 2 bases and J by 7 bases, with 10 bases between them. The CDR3 nucleotides are TGTGCCAGCAGCTTAAAAAGGGAGAATACGCAGTATTTT. Amino acid sequence: CASSLKRENTQYF.

This chain joins TRBV27 and TRBJ2-7; D perhaps matches TRBD2 (6 bases). This CDR3 contains 14 residues. CDR1 MNHEY and CDR2 SMNVEV come from the germline V gene (reference sequence). V lost 4 bases and J 7 bases, leaving 17 bases between the germline ends. The CDR3 protein is CASSSGTASTEQYF. For the CDR3, the DNA is TGTGCCAGCAGTTCCGGGACTGCCAGTACAGAGCAGTACTTC.

This clone was recorded once. The V call is TRBV2, the J call TRBJ2-7; D possibly corresponds to TRBD2 (5 bases). Germline loops: CDR1 SNHLY, CDR2 FYNNEI. Trimming removed 6 bases from V and 5 bases from J, with 14 bases in between. The CDR3 length is 13 residues. CDR3 sequence: CASSQRGWDEQYF. The CDR3 nucleotides are TGTGCCAGCAGCCAACGGGGTTGGGACGAGCAGTACTTC.

The chain carries TRBV7-6 and TRBJ2-1; tentatively, D is TRBD2 (5 bases). The CDR3 is made up of 15 amino acids. V shed 2 bases and J shed 11 bases, with 19 bases lying between them. Germline V lookup: CDR1 SGHVS, CDR2 FNYEAQ. DNA for the CDR3: TGTGCCAGCAGCTTAAATTCGGCGGGCTTCATAAAGCAGTTCTTC. Protein: CASSLNSAGFIKQFF.

The chain uses TRBV28 and TRBJ2-7; the D gene is possibly TRBD1 (7 bases). The CDR3 spans 17 residues. CDR1 and CDR2 (germline): MDHEN, SYDVKM. Trimming took off 5 bases at V and 2 bases at J, with 22 bases between the two ends. The CDR3: CASSNSLEDRTTYEQYF. The CDR3, as DNA: TGTGCCAGCAGTAACAGTTTGGAGGACAGGACTACCTACGAGCAGTACTTC. Full variable domain (rest looked up from reference TRBV28 and TRBJ2-7): DVKVTQSSRYLVKRTGEKVFLECVQDMDHENMFWYRQDPGLGLRLIYFSYDVKMKEKGDIPEGYSVSREKKERFSLILESASTNQTSMYLCASSNSLEDRTTYEQYFGPGTRLTVT.

The rearrangement joins TRBV7-2 to TRBJ2-5; perhaps TRBD2 as D (5 bases). CDR1 and CDR2 from the germline V gene are SGHTA and FQGNSA. Trimming took 5 bases from V and 7 from J, leaving 8 bases between them. The CDR3 length is 11 residues. CDR3 nucleotide sequence: TGTGCCAGCAGCGAGGACTTGACCCAGTACTTC. Translating gives CASSEDLTQYF.

This chain uses TRBV4-2 with TRBJ2-7, with 12 positions matching TRBD2. Germline CDR1 LGHNA, CDR2 YNFKEQ. The ends lost 2 bases at V and 2 bases at J; junction bases unmatched: 1. CDR3 length: 15 amino acids. Here the CDR3 reads CASSQLAGGTYEQYF. DNA of the CDR3: TGTGCCAGCAGCCAACTAGCGGGAGGGACCTACGAGCAGTACTTC.

V and J are TRBV29-1 and TRBJ1-6; D ambiguous. The CDR3 is 14 residues long. Germline V gene lookup returns CDR1 SQVTM and CDR2 ANQGSEA. V gave up 3 bases and J gave up 8 bases, with 14 bases separating them. CDR3 DNA: TGCAGCGTTGACTTGGGCACCGGGGATTCACCCCTCCACTTT. It translates to CSVDLGTGDSPLHF.

The rearrangement links TRBV27 to TRBJ2-1; 8 bases line up with TRBD2. Germline CDR1 MNHEY, CDR2 SMNVEV (reference sequence). V gave up 10 bases and J gave up 6 bases; unmatched junction bases: 5. This CDR3 spans 12 amino acids. The CDR3 is CATQGLGNEQFF. CDR3 sequence (DNA): TGTGCCACCCAGGGACTAGGCAATGAGCAGTTCTTC.

The gene calls are TRBV7-9 and TRBJ2-5; D possibly matches TRBD1 or TRBD2 (5 bases each). With the DNA end fitting TRBJ2-7 better, the J assignment may be wrong. This CDR3 is built from 13 residues. CDR1 is SEHNR, CDR2 FQNEAQ, per germline (reference sequence). The CDR3 spells CASSGTLPYEQYF. Written as DNA, the CDR3 is TGTGCCAGCAGCGGGACGCTCCCCTACGAGCAGTACTTC.

This clone was found once. The chain recombines TRBV9 with TRBJ2-1; 9 bases agree with TRBD1. The CDR3 has 15 residues. The V gene end was trimmed by 3 bases and the J gene end by 6 bases; junction bases not matched to a gene: 7. Germline lookup yields CDR1 SGDLS and CDR2 YYNGEE. The CDR3 is CASSGRDRVVNEQFF. The CDR3 coding sequence is TGTGCCAGCAGCGGTCGGGACAGGGTAGTCAATGAGCAGTTCTTC.

This chain connects TRBV6-1 to TRBJ2-3; TRBD2 agrees at 13 bases. The CDR3 has 18 residues. The V gene end was trimmed by 0 bases and the J gene end by 2 bases; junction bases not matched to a gene: 5. Germline CDR1 MNHNS, CDR2 SASEGT. CDR3 loop: CASSEARLAGGTTDTQYF. CDR3 nucleotides: TGTGCCAGCAGTGAAGCCCGACTAGCGGGAGGAACCACAGATACGCAGTATTTT.

The chain links TRBV28 to TRBJ1-2, with a tentative D call TRBD1 (6 bases). V was pared by 1 base and J by 8 bases, with 17 bases between. The CDR3 runs 15 residues. CDR1 and CDR2 (germline): MDHEN, SYDVKM. In nucleotides, the CDR3 is TGTGCCAGCAGTTTATCCCTTCAGACAGGCTTCGGCTACACCTTC. It is translated as CASSLSLQTGFGYTF.

The chain combines TRBV5-1 with TRBJ2-1; 10 bases line up with TRBD2. Germline V gene lookup returns CDR1 SGHRS and CDR2 YFSETQ. The CDR3 extends over 16 amino acids. J lost 7 bases, V lost 6 bases, and 13 bases had no gene match. Written as DNA, the CDR3 is TGCGCCAGCATCCCCGATTCTAGCGGGAGTAGGAATGAGCAGTTCTTC. Protein product: CASIPDSSGSRNEQFF.